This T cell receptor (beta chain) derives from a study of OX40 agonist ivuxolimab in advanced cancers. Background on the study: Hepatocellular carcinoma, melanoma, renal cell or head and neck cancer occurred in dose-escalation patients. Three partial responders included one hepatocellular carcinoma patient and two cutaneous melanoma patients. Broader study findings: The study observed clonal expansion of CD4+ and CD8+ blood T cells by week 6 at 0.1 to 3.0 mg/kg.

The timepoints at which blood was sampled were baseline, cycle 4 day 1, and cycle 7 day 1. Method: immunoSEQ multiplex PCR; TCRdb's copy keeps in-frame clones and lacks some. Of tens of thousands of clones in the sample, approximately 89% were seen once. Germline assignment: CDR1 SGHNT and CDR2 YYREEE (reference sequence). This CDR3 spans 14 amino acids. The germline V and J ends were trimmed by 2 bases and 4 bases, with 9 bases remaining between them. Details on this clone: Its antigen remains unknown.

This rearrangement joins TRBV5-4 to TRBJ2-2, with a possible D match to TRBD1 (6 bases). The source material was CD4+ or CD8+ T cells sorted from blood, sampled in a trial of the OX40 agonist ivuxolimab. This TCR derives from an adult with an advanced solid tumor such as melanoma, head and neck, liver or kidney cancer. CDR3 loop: CASSLQGGTGELFF. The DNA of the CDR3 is TGTGCCAGCAGCTTACAGGGCGGCACCGGGGAGCTGTTTTTT.